The next 18 T cell receptor beta chains were all read from a single sample in a study of tumor T cells in aggressive B-cell lymphoma. TCRdb's copy holds only in-frame clones and misses some; the assay was immunoSEQ multiplex PCR. The data show about 3,500 clones, over 85% seen once. The sequenced sample was tumor tissue. The receptor set was obtained from an adult with diffuse large B cell lymphoma.

This clone has a single count. The chain links TRBV9 to TRBJ2-5, with TRBD2 as a possible D gene (6 bases). The J call is in doubt because the DNA end fits TRBJ2-7 better. The germline V gene has CDR1 SGDLS and CDR2 YYNGEE. The CDR3 length is 15 residues. CDR3 region: CASSATGTSSYEQYF. The CDR3 DNA follows: TGTGCCAGCAGCGCCACCGGGACTTCCTCCTACGAGCAGTACTTC.

This chain uses TRBV6-6 with TRBJ1-1, with 7 nucleotides matching TRBD1. The CDR3 loop spans 13 amino acids. Losses at the gene ends were 5 bases for V and 4 bases for J; bases not matched to a gene: 4. Per the germline V gene, CDR1 is MNHNY and CDR2 is SVGAGI (reference sequence). CDR3 amino acids: CASSTGVPTEAFF. The CDR3, as DNA: TGTGCCAGCAGTACAGGGGTTCCCACTGAAGCTTTCTTT.

The genes are TRBV7-7 and TRBJ1-4, with 8 bases matching TRBD1. CDR1 and CDR2 (germline): SSHAT, FNYEAQ (reference sequence). V shed 5 bases and J 7 bases; nucleotides not matched to a gene: 6. CDR3 length equals 14 residues. In DNA form, the CDR3 reads TGTGCCAGCAGCCGCGACAGGGGAAGTGAAAAACTGTTTTTT. Protein sequence: CASSRDRGSEKLFF.

The V and J genes are TRBV14 and TRBJ2-1; tentatively, D is TRBD1 (5 bases). Germline-derived CDR1 and CDR2 are SGHDN and FVKESK. V dropped 4 bases and J dropped 1 base, with 20 bases sitting between them. The CDR3 is made up of 18 amino acids. The CDR3 region has the DNA TGTGCCAGCAGCCCCGTCAGGAGAGGCCCAGGGTCCTACAATGAGCAGTTCTTC. It translates to CASSPVRRGPGSYNEQFF. The entire variable domain, with the rest obtained from reference TRBV14 and TRBJ2-1, is as follows: EAGVTQFPSHSVIEKGQTVTLRCDPISGHDNLYWYRRVMGKEIKFLLHFVKESKQDESGMPNNRFLAERTGGTYSTLKVQPAELEDSGVYFCASSPVRRGPGSYNEQFFGPGTRLTVL.

The rearrangement joins TRBV28 to TRBJ1-4; D uncertain. V was shortened by 5 bases and J by 5 bases, with 12 bases between the two germline ends. This CDR3 spans 14 amino acids. Germline V CDR1 and CDR2: MDHEN, SYDVKM. The CDR3 region is CASSTGSVNEKLFF. CDR3 bases: TGTGCCAGCAGTACCGGGTCTGTGAATGAAAAACTGTTTTTT.

The gene calls are TRBV10-2 and TRBJ2-7; 9 bases match TRBD2. V lost 6 bases, J lost 3 bases, and 3 bases stayed unmatched. The CDR3 consists of 13 residues. Germline V gene sequence: CDR1 WSHSY, CDR2 SAAADI. CDR3 loop: CASRDSGSYEQYF. CDR3 DNA: TGCGCCAGCAGGGATAGCGGGAGCTACGAGCAGTACTTC.

This chain joins TRBV30 and TRBJ1-6; 10 bases match TRBD1. The CDR3 loop spans 14 amino acids. Germline V lookup: CDR1 GTSNPN, CDR2 SVGIG (reference sequence). J lost 9 bases, V lost 2 bases, and 4 bases had no gene match. The CDR3 bases are TGTGCCTGGAGTCCGGACAGGGGGTCTTCACCCCTCCACTTT. It translates to CAWSPDRGSSPLHF.

The chain carries TRBV12-5 and TRBJ2-5, with 7 bases aligning to TRBD2. The end of the DNA is better explained by TRBJ2-7, so the J call may be wrong. In germline, CDR1 is LGHNT, CDR2 FRNRAP. The CDR3 extends over 17 amino acids. The CDR3 DNA is TGTGCTAGTGGTTTCCGCCCCCCGGGAGGAGGCCCCTACGAGCAGTACTTC. Protein product: CASGFRPPGGGPYEQYF.

This chain joins TRBV27 and TRBJ2-3, with 8 bases aligning to TRBD2. CDR1 and CDR2 (germline): MNHEY, SMNVEV (reference sequence). This CDR3 spans 18 amino acids. V lost 6 bases and J lost 2; bases outside the gene matches: 16. The CDR3 DNA sequence: TGTGCCAGCAGCCCACTGAAACTAGCGGATCTTCTCACAGATACGCAGTATTTT. Encoded protein: CASSPLKLADLLTDTQYF.

The chain links TRBV28 to TRBJ2-2, with TRBD1 matching 7 bases. Germline V CDR1 and CDR2: MDHEN, SYDVKM. The ends lost 6 bases at V and 4 bases at J; junction bases unmatched: 8. The CDR3 runs to 15 residues. DNA for the CDR3: TGTGCCAGCAGCCCAGACAGGGTCCCCACCGGGGAGCTGTTTTTT. Amino acid sequence: CASSPDRVPTGELFF.

This chain uses TRBV6-6 with TRBJ1-5; no definite D call. The CDR3 contains 14 residues. Trimming took 0 bases from V and 7 from J, leaving 10 bases between them. Germline V CDR1 and CDR2: MNHNY, SVGAGI (reference sequence). The CDR3 reads CASSYSRLVQPQHF. DNA of the CDR3: TGTGCCAGCAGTTACTCGAGATTAGTACAGCCCCAGCATTTT.

The rearrangement uses TRBV18 and TRBJ2-7; TRBD1 aligns across 7 bases. Trimming cost V 3 bases and J 2 bases; bases outside gene matches: 4. The CDR3 has 14 amino acids. Germline CDR1 reads KGHSH; CDR2 reads LQKENI. CDR3 amino acids: CASSPGQRTYEQYF. In nucleotides, the CDR3 is TGTGCCAGCTCACCGGGACAGAGGACCTACGAGCAGTACTTC. The whole variable domain, filled in from reference TRBV18 and TRBJ2-7, reads NAGVMQNPRHLVRRRGQEARLRCSPMKGHSHVYWYRQLPEEGLKFMVYLQKENIIDESGMPKERFSAEFPKEGPSILRIQQVVRGDSAAYFCASSPGQRTYEQYFGPGTRLTVT.

This clone came up once. The chain uses TRBV18 and TRBJ2-1; D remains ambiguous. Germline loops: CDR1 KGHSH, CDR2 LQKENI. This CDR3 comprises 15 residues. Trimming took 3 bases from V and 3 from J, leaving 12 bases between them. Written as DNA, the CDR3 is TGTGCCAGCTCACCTCCCGCAGGTTACTACAATGAGCAGTTCTTC. Translating gives CASSPPAGYYNEQFF. Filled out from reference TRBV18 and TRBJ2-1, the complete variable domain reads NAGVMQNPRHLVRRRGQEARLRCSPMKGHSHVYWYRQLPEEGLKFMVYLQKENIIDESGMPKERFSAEFPKEGPSILRIQQVVRGDSAAYFCASSPPAGYYNEQFFGPGTRLTVL.

In regard to this clone: The sample carries other DNA sequences with the same CDR3. V is TRBV19 and J is TRBJ2-1; 7 nucleotides agree with TRBD1. Germline assignment: CDR1 LNHDA and CDR2 SQIVND (reference sequence). The length of the CDR3 is 17 residues. The V segment lost 4 bases and the J segment 2 bases; nucleotides outside the gene matches: 11. The CDR3, as DNA: TGTGCCAGTAGTAAAACCCACAGGGGCACCACCTACAATGAGCAGTTCTTC. It is translated as CASSKTHRGTTYNEQFF.

The chain is built from TRBV4-3 and TRBJ2-3; the match to TRBD1 covers 7 bases. Trimming took 1 base from V and 3 from J; bases not matched to a gene: 4. Germline-derived CDR1 and CDR2 are LGHNA and YSLEER. CDR3 length equals 15 residues. CDR3 loop: CASSQGRGLTDTQYF. CDR3 sequence (DNA): TGCGCCAGCAGCCAAGGAAGGGGGCTGACAGATACGCAGTATTTT.

The chain carries TRBV28 and TRBJ1-2; D perhaps matches TRBD1 (5 bases). With 2 bases removed from V and 4 bases from J, the gap between germline ends came to 23 bases. The CDR3 totals 18 residues. The germline V gene has CDR1 MDHEN and CDR2 SYDVKM. The CDR3 nucleotides read TGTGCCAGCAGTTTAGACAGCTCCTACTCATCCTTGGGCTATGGCTACACCTTC. It yields the protein CASSLDSSYSSLGYGYTF.

About this clone itself: One junction end disagrees with the germline gene, perhaps due to a read error. The rearrangement links TRBV10-3 to TRBJ2-3, with 13 bases fitting TRBD2. This CDR3 contains 16 residues. In germline, CDR1 is ENHRY, CDR2 SYGVKD. The CDR3 DNA sequence: TGTGTCATCAGTGACGCCGGGACTAGCGGGGCGGATACGCAGTATTTT. This sequence encodes CVISDAGTSGADTQYF.

The chain has TRBV10-3 and TRBJ1-1; D is ambiguous. The CDR3 runs to 12 residues. Germline V gene lookup returns CDR1 ENHRY and CDR2 SYGVKD. V was clipped by 0 bases and J by 10 bases, with 9 bases between them. This chain's CDR3 is CAISESGQRAFF. The CDR3 DNA follows: TGTGCCATCAGTGAGTCCGGCCAGCGAGCTTTCTTT.